This T cell receptor (beta chain) derives from a study of control samples from healthy donors and cancer patients. The CDR3 has 14 residues. The V and J ends lost 0 bases and 5 bases, in that order; junction bases with no gene match: 4. Germline values: CDR1 SGHRS, CDR2 YFSETQ. Sequencing used immunoSEQ multiplex PCR; TCRdb keeps in-frame clones, though not all of them. This repertoire shows some 140,000 clones, approximately 94% found once; its top ten account for approximately 5.5%. The receptor was isolated from a man in his forties in good health. The sequenced material came from blood. V is TRBV5-1 and J is TRBJ1-2, with 7 bases matching TRBD1. DNA of the CDR3: TGCGCCAGCAGCTTGGAGGCAGGGGGGTATGGCTACACCTTC. It is translated as CASSLEAGGYGYTF.